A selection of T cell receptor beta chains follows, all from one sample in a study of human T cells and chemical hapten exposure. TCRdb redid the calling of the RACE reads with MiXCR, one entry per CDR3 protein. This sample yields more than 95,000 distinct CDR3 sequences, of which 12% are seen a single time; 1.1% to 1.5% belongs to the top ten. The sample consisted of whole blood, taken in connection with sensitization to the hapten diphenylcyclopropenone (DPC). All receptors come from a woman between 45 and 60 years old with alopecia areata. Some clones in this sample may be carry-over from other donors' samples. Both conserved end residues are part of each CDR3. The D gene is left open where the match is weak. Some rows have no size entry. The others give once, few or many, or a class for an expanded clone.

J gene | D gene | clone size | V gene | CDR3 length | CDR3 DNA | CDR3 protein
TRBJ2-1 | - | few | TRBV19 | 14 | TGTGCCAGTAGTAGCTTAGCGCCGACCAATGAGCAGTTCTTC | CASSSLAPTNEQFF
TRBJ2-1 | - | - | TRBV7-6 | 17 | TGTGCCAGCAGCTCGATCCGGGACTCATACCGATACAATGAGCAGTTCTTC | CASSSIRDSYRYNEQFF
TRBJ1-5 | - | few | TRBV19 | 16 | TGTGCCAGTAGTATTTGGGGAAGGTTGAGCAATCAGCCCCAGCATTTT | CASSIWGRLSNQPQHF
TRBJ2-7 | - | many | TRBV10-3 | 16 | TGTGCCATCAGCGAGCCCGGTAGCCCGAGCTCCTACGAGCAGTACTTC | CAISEPGSPSSYEQYF
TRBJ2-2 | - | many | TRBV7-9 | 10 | TGTGCCAGCACTACCGGGGAGCTGTTTTTT | CASTTGELFF
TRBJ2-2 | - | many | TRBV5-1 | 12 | TGCGCCAGCAGGGGGAACACCGGGGAGCTGTTTTTT | CASRGNTGELFF
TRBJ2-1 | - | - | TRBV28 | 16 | TGTGCCAGCAGGCTAATGGACACTACGTCCTACAATGAGCAGTTCTTC | CASRLMDTTSYNEQFF
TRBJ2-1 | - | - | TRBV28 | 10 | TGTGCCAGCAGTGCCGCTGGGTTGTTCTTC | CASSAAGLFF
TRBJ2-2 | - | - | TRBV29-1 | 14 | TGCAGCGTTGAATTTGTAGGACCTACCGGGGAGCTGTTTTTT | CSVEFVGPTGELFF
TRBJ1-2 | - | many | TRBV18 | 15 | TGTGCCAGCTCACCAGGGAGCGGCAGGGTTGATGGCTACACCTTC | CASSPGSGRVDGYTF
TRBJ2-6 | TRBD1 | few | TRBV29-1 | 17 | TGCAGCGTTGAGTCTTACGACAGGGGATCTGGGGCCAACGTCCTGACTTTC | CSVESYDRGSGANVLTF
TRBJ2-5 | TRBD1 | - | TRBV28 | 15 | TGTGCCAGCGGTGGGACAGCCTTCCCCTTGGAGACCCAGTACTTC | CASGGTAFPLETQYF
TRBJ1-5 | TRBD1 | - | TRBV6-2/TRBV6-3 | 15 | TGTGCCAGCAGTTGGACAGGGGGGACTAATCAGCCCCAGCATTTT | CASSWTGGTNQPQHF
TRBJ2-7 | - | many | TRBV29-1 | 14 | TGCAGCGTAAAAGGAGGGAGAGACTCCTACGAGCAGTACTTC | CSVKGGRDSYEQYF
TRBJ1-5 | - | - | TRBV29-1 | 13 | TGCAGCGTTGAATTGCAGGGCAATCAGCCCCAGCATTTT | CSVELQGNQPQHF
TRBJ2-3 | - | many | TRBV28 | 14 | TGTGCCAGCAGTTTTGGGCAGGGGACGGATACGCAGTATTTT | CASSFGQGTDTQYF
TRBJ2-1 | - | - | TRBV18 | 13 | TGTGCCAGCTCACCTCAAACACTGAGTGAGCAGTTCTTC | CASSPQTLSEQFF
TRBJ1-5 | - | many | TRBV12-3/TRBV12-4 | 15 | TGTGCCAGCAGCCTTTTCAAGTATAGCAATCAGCCCCAGCATTTT | CASSLFKYSNQPQHF
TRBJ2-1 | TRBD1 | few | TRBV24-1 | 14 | TGTGCCACCAGTGAACGACAGGGGATCAATGAGCAGTTCTTC | CATSERQGINEQFF
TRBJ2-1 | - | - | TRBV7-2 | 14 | TGTGCCAGCAGCCGCGACCTGGGATACAATGAGCAGTTCTTC | CASSRDLGYNEQFF
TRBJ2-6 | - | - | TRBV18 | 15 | TGTGCCAGCTCCCCCGTTCGCTCTGGGGCCAACGTCCTGACTTTC | CASSPVRSGANVLTF
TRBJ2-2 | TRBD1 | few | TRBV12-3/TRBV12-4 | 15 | TGTGCCAGCCTGGGACAGGGGTTTAATACCGGGGAGCTGTTTTTT | CASLGQGFNTGELFF
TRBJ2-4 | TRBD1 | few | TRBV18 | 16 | TGTGCCAGCTCCCTGGACAGGTTATATGGCAAAAACATTCAGTACTTC | CASSLDRLYGKNIQYF
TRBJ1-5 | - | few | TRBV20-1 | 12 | TGCAGCCAAGTGAGTGGCAATCAGCCCCAGCATTTT | CSQVSGNQPQHF
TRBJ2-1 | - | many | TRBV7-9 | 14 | TGTGCCAGCAGCTCCGGACTAACGGCCAATGAGCAGTTCTTC | CASSSGLTANEQFF
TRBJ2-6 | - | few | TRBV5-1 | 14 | TGCGCCAGCAGCTTGGTGACTGGGGCCAACGTCCTGACTTTC | CASSLVTGANVLTF
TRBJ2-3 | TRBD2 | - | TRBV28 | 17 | TGTGCCAGCAGTTTTGAAACCGGGACTAGTCCTCTTTATACGCAGTATTTT | CASSFETGTSPLYTQYF
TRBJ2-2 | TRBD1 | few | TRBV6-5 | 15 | TGTGCCAGCAGCTACGGACAGGGGTACACCGGGGAGCTGTTTTTT | CASSYGQGYTGELFF
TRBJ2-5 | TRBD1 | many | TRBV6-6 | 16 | TGTGCCAGCAGTTACCCAGGACAGGCCAAAGGGGAGACCCAGTACTTC | CASSYPGQAKGETQYF
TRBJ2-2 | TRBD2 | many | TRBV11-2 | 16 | TGTGCCAGCCGAAGAACTAGCGGAGCGAACACCGGGGAGCTGTTTTTT | CASRRTSGANTGELFF
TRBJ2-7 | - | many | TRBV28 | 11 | TGTGCCAGCAGCTTAGCACGCGAGCAGTACTTC | CASSLAREQYF
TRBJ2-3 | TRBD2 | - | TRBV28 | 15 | TGTGCCAGCAAAATAGCGGGGGGGCCCGGGTATACGCAGTATTTT | CASKIAGGPGYTQYF
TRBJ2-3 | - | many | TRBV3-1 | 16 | TGTGCCAGCAGCCAAGGCGCTCGGGGAGGCACAGATACGCAGTATTTT | CASSQGARGGTDTQYF
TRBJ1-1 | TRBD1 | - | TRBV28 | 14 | TGTGCCAGCAGTTTTCTACAGGGGGCCACTGAAGCTTTCTTT | CASSFLQGATEAFF